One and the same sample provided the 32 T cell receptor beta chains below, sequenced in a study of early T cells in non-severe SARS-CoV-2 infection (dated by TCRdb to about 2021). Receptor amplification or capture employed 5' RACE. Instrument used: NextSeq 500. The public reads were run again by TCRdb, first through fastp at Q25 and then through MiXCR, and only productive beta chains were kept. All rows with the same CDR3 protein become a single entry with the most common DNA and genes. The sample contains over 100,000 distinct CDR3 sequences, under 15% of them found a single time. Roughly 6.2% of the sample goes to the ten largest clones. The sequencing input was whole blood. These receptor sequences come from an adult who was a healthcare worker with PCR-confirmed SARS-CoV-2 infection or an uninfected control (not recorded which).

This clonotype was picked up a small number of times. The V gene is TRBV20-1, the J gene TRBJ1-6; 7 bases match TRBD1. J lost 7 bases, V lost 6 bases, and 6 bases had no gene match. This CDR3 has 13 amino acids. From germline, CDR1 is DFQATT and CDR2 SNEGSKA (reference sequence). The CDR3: CSANTGANSPLHF. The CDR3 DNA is TGCAGTGCCAATACAGGGGCGAATTCACCCCTCCACTTT.

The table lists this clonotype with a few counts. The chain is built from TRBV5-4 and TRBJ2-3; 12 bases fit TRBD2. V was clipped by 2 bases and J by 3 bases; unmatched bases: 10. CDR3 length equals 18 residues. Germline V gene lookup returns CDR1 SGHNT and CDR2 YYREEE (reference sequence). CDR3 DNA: TGTGCCAGCAGCTTACCCCTAGCGGGAGGGTTGACAACAGATACGCAGTATTTT. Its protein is CASSLPLAGGLTTDTQYF.

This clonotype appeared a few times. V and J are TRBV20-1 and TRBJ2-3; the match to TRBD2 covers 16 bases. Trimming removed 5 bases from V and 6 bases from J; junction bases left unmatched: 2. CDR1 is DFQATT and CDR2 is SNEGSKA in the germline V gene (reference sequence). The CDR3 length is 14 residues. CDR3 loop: CSARGLAGGDTQYF. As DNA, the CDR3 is TGCAGTGCTCGGGGACTAGCGGGAGGGGATACGCAGTATTTT.

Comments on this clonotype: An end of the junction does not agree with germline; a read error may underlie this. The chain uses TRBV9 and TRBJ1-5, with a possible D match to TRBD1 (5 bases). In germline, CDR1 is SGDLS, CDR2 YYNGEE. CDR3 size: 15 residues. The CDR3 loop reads CACSVGAGGNQPQHF. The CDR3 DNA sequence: TGTGCCTGCAGCGTAGGGGCAGGTGGAAATCAGCCCCAGCATTTT. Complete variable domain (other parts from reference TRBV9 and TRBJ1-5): DSGVTQTPKHLITATGQRVTLRCSPRSGDLSVYWYQQSLDQGLQFLIQYYNGEERAKGNILERFSAQQFPDLHSELNLSSLELGDSALYFCACSVGAGGNQPQHFGDGTRLSIL.

Here the CDR3 DNA reads TGTGCCAGCAGTCTGTATCCGGGACCGAGAAATCAGCCCCAGCATTTT. Amino acids: CASSLYPGPRNQPQHF. V gene TRBV6-2 or TRBV6-3 combines with J gene TRBJ1-5; D possibly corresponds to TRBD1 (5 bases). Looked up from germline, CDR1 is MNHEY and CDR2 is SVGEGT. The CDR3 covers 16 residues. Trimming removed 5 bases from V and 4 bases from J, with 18 bases in between.

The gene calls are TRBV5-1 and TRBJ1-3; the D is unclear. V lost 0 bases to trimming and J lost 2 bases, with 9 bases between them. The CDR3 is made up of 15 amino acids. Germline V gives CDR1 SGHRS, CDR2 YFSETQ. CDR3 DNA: TGCGCCAGCAGCTTGGCCGTATCAACTGGAAACACCATATATTTT. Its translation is CASSLAVSTGNTIYF.

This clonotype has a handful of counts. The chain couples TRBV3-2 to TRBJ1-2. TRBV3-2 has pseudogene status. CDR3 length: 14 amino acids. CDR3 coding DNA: TGTGCCAGCAGCCCCGCAATGTGCGGGTATAGCTACACCTTC. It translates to CASSPAMCGYSYTF.

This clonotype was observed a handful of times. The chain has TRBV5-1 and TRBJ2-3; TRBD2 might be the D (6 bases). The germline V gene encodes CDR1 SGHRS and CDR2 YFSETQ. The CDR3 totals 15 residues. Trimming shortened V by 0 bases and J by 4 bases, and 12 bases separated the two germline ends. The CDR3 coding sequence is TGCGCCAGCAGCTTGGGTGGCGGGACGGCAGATACGCAGTATTTT. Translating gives CASSLGGGTADTQYF.

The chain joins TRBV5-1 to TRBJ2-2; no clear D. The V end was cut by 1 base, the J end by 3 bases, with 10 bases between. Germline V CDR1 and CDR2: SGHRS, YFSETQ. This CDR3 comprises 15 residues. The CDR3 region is CASSLRPGDTGELFF. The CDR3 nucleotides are TGCGCCAGCAGCTTGAGGCCAGGAGACACCGGGGAGCTGTTTTTT.

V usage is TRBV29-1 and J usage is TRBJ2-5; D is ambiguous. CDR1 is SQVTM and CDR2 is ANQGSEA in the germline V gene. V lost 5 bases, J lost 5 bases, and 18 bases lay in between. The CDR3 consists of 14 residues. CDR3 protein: CSVWWVGTWETQYF. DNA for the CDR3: TGCAGCGTTTGGTGGGTGGGAACGTGGGAGACCCAGTACTTC.

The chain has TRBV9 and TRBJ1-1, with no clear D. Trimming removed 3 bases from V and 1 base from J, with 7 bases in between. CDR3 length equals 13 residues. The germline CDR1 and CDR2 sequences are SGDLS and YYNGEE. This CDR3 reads CASSARTNTEAFF. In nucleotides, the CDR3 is TGTGCCAGCAGCGCTAGGACGAACACTGAAGCTTTCTTT.

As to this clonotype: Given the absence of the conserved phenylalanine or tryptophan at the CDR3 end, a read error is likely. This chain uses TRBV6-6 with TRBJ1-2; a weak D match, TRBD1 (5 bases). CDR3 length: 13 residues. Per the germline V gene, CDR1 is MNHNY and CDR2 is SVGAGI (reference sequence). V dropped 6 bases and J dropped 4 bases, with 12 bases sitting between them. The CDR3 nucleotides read TGTGCCAGCAGCACGGGACGGTTCTATGGCTACACCTCC. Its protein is CASSTGRFYGYTS.

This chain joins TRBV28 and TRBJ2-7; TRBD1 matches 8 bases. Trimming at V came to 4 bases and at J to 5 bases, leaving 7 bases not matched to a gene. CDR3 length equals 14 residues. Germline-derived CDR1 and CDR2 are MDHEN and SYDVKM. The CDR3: CASSYPSGGDEQYF. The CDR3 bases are TGTGCCAGCAGTTACCCCTCAGGGGGCGACGAGCAGTACTTC.

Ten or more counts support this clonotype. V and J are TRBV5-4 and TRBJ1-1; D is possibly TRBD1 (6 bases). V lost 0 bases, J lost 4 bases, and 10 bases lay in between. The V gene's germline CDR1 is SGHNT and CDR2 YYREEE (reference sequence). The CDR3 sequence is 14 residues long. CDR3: CASSLDGGGTEAFF. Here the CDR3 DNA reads TGTGCCAGCAGCTTGGACGGGGGCGGCACTGAAGCTTTCTTT.

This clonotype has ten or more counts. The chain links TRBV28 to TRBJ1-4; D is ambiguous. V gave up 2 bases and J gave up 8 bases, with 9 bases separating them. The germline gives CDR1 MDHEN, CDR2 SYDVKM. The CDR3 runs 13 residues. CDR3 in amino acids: CASSLVWKEKLFF. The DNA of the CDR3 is TGTGCCAGCAGTTTAGTCTGGAAAGAAAAACTGTTTTTT.

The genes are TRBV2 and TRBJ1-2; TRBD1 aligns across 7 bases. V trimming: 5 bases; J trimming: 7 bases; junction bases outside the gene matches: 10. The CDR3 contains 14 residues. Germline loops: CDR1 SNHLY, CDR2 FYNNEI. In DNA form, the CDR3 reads TGTGCCAGCAGTTACGACAGGGCTTCCGCTGGCTACACCTTC. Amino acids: CASSYDRASAGYTF.

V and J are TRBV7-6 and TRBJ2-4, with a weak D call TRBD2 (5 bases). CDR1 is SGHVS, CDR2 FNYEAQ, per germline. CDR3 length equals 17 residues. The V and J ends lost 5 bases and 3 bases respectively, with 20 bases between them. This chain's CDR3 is CASSTTEREWVKNIQYF. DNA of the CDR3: TGTGCCAGCAGCACCACGGAACGGGAATGGGTCAAAAACATTCAGTACTTC.

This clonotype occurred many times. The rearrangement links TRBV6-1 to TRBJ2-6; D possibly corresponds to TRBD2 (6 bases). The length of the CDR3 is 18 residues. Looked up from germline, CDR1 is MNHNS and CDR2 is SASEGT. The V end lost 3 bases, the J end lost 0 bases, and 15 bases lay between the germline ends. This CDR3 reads CASSERASGFSGANVLTF. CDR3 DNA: TGTGCCAGCAGTGAGCGGGCGAGCGGGTTCTCTGGGGCCAACGTCCTGACTTTC.

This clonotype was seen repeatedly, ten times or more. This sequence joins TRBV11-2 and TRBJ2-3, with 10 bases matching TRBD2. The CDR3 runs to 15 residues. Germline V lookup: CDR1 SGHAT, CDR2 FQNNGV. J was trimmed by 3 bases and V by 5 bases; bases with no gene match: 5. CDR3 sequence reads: CASSQLAGLTDTQYF. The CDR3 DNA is TGTGCCAGCAGCCAACTAGCGGGGCTAACAGATACGCAGTATTTT.

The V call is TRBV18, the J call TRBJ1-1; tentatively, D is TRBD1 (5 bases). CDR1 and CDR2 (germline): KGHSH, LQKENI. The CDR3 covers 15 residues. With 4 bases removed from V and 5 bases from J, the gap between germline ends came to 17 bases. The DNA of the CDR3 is TGTGCCAGCTCACTGCTACAGGACTCCAGGACTGAAGCTTTCTTT. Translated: CASSLLQDSRTEAFF.

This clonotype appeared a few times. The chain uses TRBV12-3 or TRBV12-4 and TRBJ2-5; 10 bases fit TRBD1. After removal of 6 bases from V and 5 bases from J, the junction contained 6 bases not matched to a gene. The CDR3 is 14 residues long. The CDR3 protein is CASRRQGAQETQYF. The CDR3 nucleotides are TGTGCCAGCAGGCGACAGGGGGCGCAGGAGACCCAGTACTTC.

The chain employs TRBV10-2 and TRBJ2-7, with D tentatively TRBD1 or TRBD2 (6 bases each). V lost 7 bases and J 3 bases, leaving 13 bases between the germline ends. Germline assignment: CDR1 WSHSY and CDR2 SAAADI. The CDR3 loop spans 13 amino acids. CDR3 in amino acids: CASKGGLGYEQYF. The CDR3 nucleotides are TGCGCCAGCAAGGGGGGTTTGGGCTACGAGCAGTACTTC.

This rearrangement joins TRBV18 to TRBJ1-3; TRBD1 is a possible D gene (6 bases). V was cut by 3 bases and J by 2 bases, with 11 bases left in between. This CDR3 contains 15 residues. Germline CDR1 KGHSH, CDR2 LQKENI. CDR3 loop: CASSPQGHAGNTIYF. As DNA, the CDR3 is TGTGCCAGCTCACCTCAGGGACACGCTGGAAACACCATATATTTT.

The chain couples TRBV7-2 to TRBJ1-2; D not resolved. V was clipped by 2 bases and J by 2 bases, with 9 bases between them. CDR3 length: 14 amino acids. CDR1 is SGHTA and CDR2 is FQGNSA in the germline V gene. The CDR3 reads CASSLSTGNYGYTF. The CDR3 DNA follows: TGTGCCAGCAGCTTATCAACGGGAAACTATGGCTACACCTTC.

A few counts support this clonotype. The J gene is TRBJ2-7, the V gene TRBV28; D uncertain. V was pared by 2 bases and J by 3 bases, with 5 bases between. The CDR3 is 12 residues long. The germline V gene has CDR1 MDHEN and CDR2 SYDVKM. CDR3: CASSLPYYEQYF. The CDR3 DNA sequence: TGTGCCAGCAGTTTACCCTACTACGAGCAGTACTTC.

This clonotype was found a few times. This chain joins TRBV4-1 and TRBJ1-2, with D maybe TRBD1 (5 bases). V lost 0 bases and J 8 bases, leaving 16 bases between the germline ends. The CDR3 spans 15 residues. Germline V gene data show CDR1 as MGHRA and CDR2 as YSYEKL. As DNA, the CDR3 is TGCGCCAGCAGCCAAGATTATGGTGGGGCGGTCGGCTACACCTTC. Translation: CASSQDYGGAVGYTF.

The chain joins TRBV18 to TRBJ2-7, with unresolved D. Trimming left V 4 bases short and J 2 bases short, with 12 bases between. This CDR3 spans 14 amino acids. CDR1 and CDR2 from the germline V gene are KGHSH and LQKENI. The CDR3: CASSLLQETYEQYF. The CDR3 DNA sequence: TGTGCCAGCTCACTCCTTCAGGAGACCTACGAGCAGTACTTC.

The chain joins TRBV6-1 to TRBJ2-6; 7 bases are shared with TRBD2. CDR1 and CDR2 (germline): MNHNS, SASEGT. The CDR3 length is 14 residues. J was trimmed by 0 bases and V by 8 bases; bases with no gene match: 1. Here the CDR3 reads CASRGVSGANVLTF. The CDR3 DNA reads TGTGCCAGCCGGGGGGTCTCTGGGGCCAACGTCCTGACTTTC.

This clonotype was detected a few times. The CDR3 nucleotides are TGTGCCAGCAGCTGGTGGCCGGGACACAACACCGGGGAGCTGTTTTTT. This codes for CASSWWPGHNTGELFF. The rearrangement uses TRBV5-6 and TRBJ2-2, with D perhaps matching TRBD1 (6 bases). The V gene lost 3 bases and the J gene lost 2 bases, with 14 bases spanning the gap. The CDR3 has 16 residues. Germline-derived CDR1 and CDR2 are SGHDT and YYEEEE.

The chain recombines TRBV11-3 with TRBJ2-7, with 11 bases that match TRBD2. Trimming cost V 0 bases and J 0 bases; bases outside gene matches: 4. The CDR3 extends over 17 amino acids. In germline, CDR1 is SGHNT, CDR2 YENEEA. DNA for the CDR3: TGTGCCAGCAGCTTAGATCCCGGACTAGCGGGCTCCTACGAGCAGTACTTC. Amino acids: CASSLDPGLAGSYEQYF.

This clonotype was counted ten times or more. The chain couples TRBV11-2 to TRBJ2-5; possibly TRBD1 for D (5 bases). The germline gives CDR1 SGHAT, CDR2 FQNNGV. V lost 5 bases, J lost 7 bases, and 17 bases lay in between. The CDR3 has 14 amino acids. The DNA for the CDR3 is TGTGCCAGCAGCCTAGGGGCCACAGTAGTGACCCAGTACTTC. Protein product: CASSLGATVVTQYF.

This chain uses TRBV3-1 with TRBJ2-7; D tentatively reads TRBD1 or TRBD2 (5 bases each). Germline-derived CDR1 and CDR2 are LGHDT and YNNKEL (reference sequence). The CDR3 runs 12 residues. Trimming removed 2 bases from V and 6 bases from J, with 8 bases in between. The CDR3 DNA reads TGTGCCAGCAGCCAAACTGGGGGCGAGCAGTACTTC. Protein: CASSQTGGEQYF.